The rows below give T cell receptor beta chains drawn from one sample of a study of cytomegalovirus exposure and HLA in healthy donors. Using immunoSEQ multiplex PCR, the repertoire was profiled, and TCRdb retains in-frame clones only, with some absent. Of a few hundred thousand clones detected, about 81% appear once; the ten largest clones hold about 7.3%. The sample was PBMCs. The receptors stem from a woman aged 55-70 years in good health and CMV-seropositive. The CDR3 runs from the conserved cysteine through the conserved F or W. A D gene is named only where the DNA matches it firmly. Clone size, where shown, is once, few, many, or a class for clones that have expanded.

>-|TRBJ1-5|-|TRBV30
CAWSMGLRQPQHF
TGTGCCTGGAGTATGGGACTCCGACAGCCCCAGCATTTT
>-|TRBJ2-1|TRBD1|TRBV18
CASSPGTGLNEQFF
TGTGCCAGCTCACCCGGGACAGGGCTCAATGAGCAGTTCTTC
>few|TRBJ1-2|TRBD1|TRBV5-6
CASSLRTGTGYTF
TGTGCCAGCAGCTTGAGGACAGGTACGGGCTACACCTTC
>once|TRBJ2-6|TRBD1|TRBV5-6
CASSSTGAGANVLTF
TGTGCCAGCAGTAGTACAGGGGCTGGGGCCAACGTCCTGACTTTC
>few|TRBJ2-1|TRBD2|TRBV6-1
CASSELAGGLNEQFF
TGTGCCAGCAGTGAACTAGCGGGAGGGCTAAATGAGCAGTTCTTC
>few|TRBJ2-7|-|TRBV28
CASSLQYAYEQYF
TGTGCCAGCAGTTTGCAGTACGCCTACGAGCAGTACTTC
>-|TRBJ2-6|-|TRBV5-6
CASSFMTGLDSGANVLTF
TGTGCCAGCAGCTTTATGACAGGACTTGATTCTGGGGCCAACGTCCTGACTTTC
>-|TRBJ2-1|-|TRBV7-9
CSSSYQGGSYNEQFF
TGTTCCAGCAGCTATCAAGGGGGCTCCTACAATGAGCAGTTCTTC
>-|TRBJ2-7|-|TRBV6-1
CASSEGGLAPYEQYF
TGTGCCAGCAGTGAAGGGGGACTGGCCCCCTACGAGCAGTACTTC
>-|TRBJ2-1|TRBD2|TRBV9
CASSERGSSYNEQFF
TGTGCCAGCAGCGAGCGGGGGAGCTCCTACAATGAGCAGTTCTTC
>-|TRBJ2-1|-|TRBV18
CASSPTIPAPREQFF
TGTGCCAGCTCACCAACTATCCCAGCCCCTAGGGAGCAGTTCTTC
>-|TRBJ2-1|TRBD2|TRBV5-1
CASSWGLAGGHNEQFF
TGCGCCAGCAGCTGGGGACTAGCGGGAGGGCATAATGAGCAGTTCTTC
>once|TRBJ1-1|-|TRBV28
CASSITTGGQKAFF
TGTGCCAGCAGTATAACCACAGGAGGGCAGAAAGCTTTCTTT
>-|TRBJ2-7|TRBD2|TRBV11-2
CASSLGGSGRYEQYF
TGTGCCAGCAGCTTAGGGGGTAGCGGGAGGTACGAGCAGTACTTC
>-|TRBJ2-7|-|TRBV5-1
CASSPAHPSAGSYEQYF
TGCGCCAGCAGCCCGGCCCACCCTAGTGCTGGTTCTTACGAGCAGTACTTC
>-|TRBJ2-2|TRBD1|TRBV9
CASSVRADRANGELFF
TGTGCCAGCAGCGTTCGAGCGGACAGGGCGAACGGGGAGCTGTTTTTT
>-|TRBJ2-6|TRBD2|TRBV10-2
CASTARDYSGANVLTF
TGCGCCAGCACAGCGCGGGACTACTCTGGGGCCAACGTCCTGACTTTC
>-|TRBJ2-1|TRBD2|TRBV30
CAWSGTSGSEQFF
TGTGCCTGGAGTGGTACTAGCGGGAGTGAGCAGTTCTTC
>-|TRBJ1-2|TRBD1|TRBV5-1
CASSSDRGWYGYTF
TGCGCCAGCAGCTCGGACAGGGGTTGGTATGGCTACACCTTC
>-|TRBJ2-1|-|TRBV7-2
CASSLTGVEQFF
TGTGCCAGCAGCTTAACAGGAGTTGAGCAGTTCTTC
>-|TRBJ1-5|TRBD1|TRBV13
CASSLFRGHGGNQPQHF
TGTGCCAGCAGCCTATTCAGGGGGCACGGAGGCAATCAGCCCCAGCATTTT
>-|TRBJ1-2|-|TRBV27
CASSSSGLQANYGYTF
TGTGCCAGCAGTTCGTCAGGCCTTCAAGCTAACTATGGCTACACCTTC
>-|TRBJ2-2|-|TRBV10-3
CASLENTGELFF
TGTGCCAGCCTAGAGAACACCGGGGAGCTGTTTTTT
>-|TRBJ2-6|TRBD1|TRBV10-1
CASSESRTGGIFGANVLTF
TGCGCCAGCAGTGAGTCTCGGACAGGGGGCATATTTGGGGCCAACGTCCTGACTTTC
>-|TRBJ2-3|TRBD2|TRBV2
CASRVGLAASTDTQYF
TGTGCCAGCAGGGTAGGACTAGCGGCTAGCACAGATACGCAGTATTTT
>-|TRBJ2-1|TRBD2|TRBV6-6
CASVRGVYNEQFF
TGTGCCAGCGTGCGGGGGGTCTACAATGAGCAGTTCTTC
>-|TRBJ2-5|-|TRBV5-1
CASSLSGLQETQYF
TGCGCCAGCAGCTTATCGGGTCTTCAAGAGACCCAGTACTTC
>-|TRBJ2-7|-|TRBV19
CASSPRGQSSYEQYF
TGTGCCAGTAGTCCCCGGGGTCAAAGCTCCTACGAGCAGTACTTC
>once|TRBJ1-4|-|TRBV27
CASSFYSGDEKLFF
TGTGCCAGCAGTTTCTACAGTGGTGATGAAAAACTGTTTTTT
>-|TRBJ2-7|-|TRBV13
CASSLLTSNRGVEQYF
TGTGCCAGCAGCTTATTGACGTCGAATCGTGGAGTAGAGCAGTACTTC
>-|TRBJ1-2|TRBD1|TRBV5-1
CASKPGQGANLDGYTF
TGCGCCAGCAAGCCGGGACAGGGGGCGAATCTGGATGGCTACACCTTC
>-|TRBJ1-5|-|TRBV5-1
CASSPGENQPQHF
TGCGCCAGCAGCCCGGGGGAGAATCAGCCCCAGCATTTT
>few|TRBJ2-1|-|TRBV5-4
CASSLIQPNSYNEQFF
TGTGCCAGCAGCTTAATACAACCCAATTCCTACAATGAGCAGTTCTTC
>-|TRBJ2-3|-|TRBV2
CASSSGQPGDTQYF
TGTGCCAGCAGCTCCGGACAGCCAGGAGATACGCAGTATTTT
>-|TRBJ1-1|-|TRBV18
CASSPRGGTEAFF
TGTGCCAGCTCACCGAGGGGGGGGACTGAAGCTTTCTTT
>-|TRBJ1-3|-|TRBV30
CALRGSGNTIYF
TGTGCCTTGCGGGGCTCTGGAAACACCATATATTTT
>-|TRBJ2-2|TRBD2|TRBV27
CASSLSASGTNTGELFF
TGTGCCAGCAGTTTATCAGCTAGCGGGACCAACACCGGGGAGCTGTTTTTT
>-|TRBJ1-5|-|TRBV28
CASSLAGNQPQHF
TGTGCCAGCAGTTTAGCGGGCAATCAGCCCCAGCATTTT
>-|TRBJ1-2|TRBD1|TRBV7-9
CASSLVGQGGYTF
TGTGCCAGCAGCCTAGTGGGACAGGGTGGCTACACCTTC
>-|TRBJ2-7|-|TRBV4-2
CASSQDEGVGAYEQYF
TGTGCCAGCAGCCAAGATGAAGGGGTAGGTGCCTACGAGCAGTACTTC
>-|TRBJ2-7|TRBD2|TRBV5-1
CASSLEVAGVTSDEQYF
TGCGCCAGCAGCTTGGAGGTAGCGGGAGTGACCTCTGACGAGCAGTACTTC